The 26 T cell receptor beta chains given below trace back to one sample, sequenced in a study of cytomegalovirus exposure and HLA in healthy donors (dated 2017 in TCRdb). Preparation of the library involved the immunoSEQ multiplex PCR assay. The multiplex PCR relied on a mix of 60 forward primers for TCR Vbeta segments and 13 reverse primers for TCR Jbeta segments. TCRdb stores this immuneACCESS table with in-frame sequences only. Part of the clones is absent; in the studies checked, under half of the shortfall reflects unresolved V genes, and no reason is known for the rest. The table for this sample lists 100,000 to 150,000 clones; about 76% of them were counted only once. The ten largest account for 0.55% to 0.85% of the sample. Input material: PBMCs. All receptors derive from a man between 18 and 29 years old in good health and CMV-seronegative.

V gene TRBV27 combines with J gene TRBJ2-1; D is ambiguous. The V and J ends lost 3 bases and 0 bases respectively, with 15 bases between them. CDR1 MNHEY and CDR2 SMNVEV come from the germline V gene (reference sequence). This CDR3 contains 17 residues. CDR3 region: CASSFLPSLSSYNEQFF. The DNA for the CDR3 is TGTGCCAGCAGTTTTTTACCTTCTCTGAGCTCCTACAATGAGCAGTTCTTC.

The chain combines TRBV4-2 with TRBJ2-3; 7 positions match TRBD2. The CDR3 has 15 residues. CDR1 is LGHNA, CDR2 YNFKEQ, per germline. V lost 4 bases and J lost 2; bases outside the gene matches: 6. CDR3 sequence reads: CASSLAGDATDTQYF. The CDR3 DNA follows: TGTGCCAGCAGCCTTGCGGGGGACGCCACAGATACGCAGTATTTT.

This chain joins TRBV27 and TRBJ2-7, with D perhaps TRBD2 (5 bases). Germline V gene sequence: CDR1 MNHEY, CDR2 SMNVEV (reference sequence). The CDR3 contains 14 residues. V lost 4 bases and J 0 bases, leaving 10 bases between the germline ends. The CDR3 sequence is CASSSGIASYEQYF. CDR3 DNA sequence: TGTGCCAGCAGTTCGGGGATAGCCTCCTACGAGCAGTACTTC.

The chain has TRBV7-6 and TRBJ1-6, with D unresolved. Germline CDR1 and CDR2: SGHVS and FNYEAQ. V was trimmed by 1 base and J by 6 bases, leaving 13 bases between them. The CDR3 contains 16 residues. Here the CDR3 reads CASSLGSSQTNSPLHF. CDR3 DNA: TGTGCCAGCAGCTTAGGTAGCAGCCAGACTAATTCACCCCTCCACTTT.

The chain recombines TRBV29-1 with TRBJ1-4; 9 bases match TRBD1. Trimming cost V 6 bases and J 8 bases; bases outside gene matches: 7. The CDR3 sequence is 13 residues long. Germline V gives CDR1 SQVTM, CDR2 ANQGSEA. CDR3 protein: CSVRDRVFEKLFF. The CDR3 DNA follows: TGCAGCGTAAGGGACAGGGTGTTCGAAAAACTGTTTTTT.

The CDR3 DNA sequence: TGTGCCCGCTGGGGACTAGCGGGGGATCAAGAGACCCAGTACTTC. Its protein product is CARWGLAGDQETQYF. The J gene is TRBJ2-5, the V gene TRBV2; 14 bases align to TRBD2. The CDR3 covers 15 residues. V was pared by 11 bases and J by 2 bases, with 7 bases of the junction left unmatched. Germline V gives CDR1 SNHLY, CDR2 FYNNEI.

The chain couples TRBV10-3 to TRBJ1-1; D unclear. The V gene's germline CDR1 is ENHRY and CDR2 SYGVKD. V shed 2 bases and J shed 3 bases, with 7 bases lying between them. The CDR3 runs to 13 residues. This chain's CDR3 is CAISESGDTEAFF. CDR3 sequence (DNA): TGTGCCATCAGTGAGAGCGGGGACACTGAAGCTTTCTTT.

This chain uses TRBV7-6 with TRBJ2-3; D is ambiguous. The ends were cut back, 4 bases at V and 1 base at J, with 15 bases in the middle. The CDR3 length is 16 residues. The germline V gene has CDR1 SGHVS and CDR2 FNYEAQ. The CDR3: CASSSVSVTGTDTQYF. The CDR3 bases are TGTGCCAGCAGCTCCGTCTCAGTTACAGGCACAGATACGCAGTATTTT.

The rearrangement uses TRBV28 and TRBJ1-5; D gene uncertain. From germline, CDR1 is MDHEN and CDR2 SYDVKM. V was pared by 6 bases and J by 15 bases, with 15 bases between. The CDR3 totals 11 residues. In nucleotides, the CDR3 is TGTGCCAGCAGGGACTTAATGGTCCCGCATTTT. As protein: CASRDLMVPHF.

This chain links TRBV4-1 with TRBJ1-5; 7 nucleotides line up with TRBD1. J lost 0 bases, V lost 3 bases, and 8 bases had no gene match. This CDR3 comprises 17 residues. Germline values: CDR1 MGHRA, CDR2 YSYEKL. CDR3 residues: CASSHGAGQISNQPQHF. CDR3 bases: TGCGCCAGCAGCCATGGCGCGGGACAGATTAGCAATCAGCCCCAGCATTTT.

This chain links TRBV7-2 with TRBJ2-7, with D tentatively TRBD2 (5 bases). Germline CDR1 is SGHTA and CDR2 is FQGNSA. This CDR3 has 13 residues. V dropped 4 bases and J dropped 3 bases, with 10 bases sitting between them. CDR3 loop: CASSYPGIYEQYF. In DNA form, the CDR3 reads TGTGCCAGCAGCTACCCGGGGATCTACGAGCAGTACTTC.

V gene TRBV15 combines with J gene TRBJ1-1; 8 bases match TRBD1. Germline CDR1 and CDR2: LNHNV and YYDKDF (reference sequence). This CDR3 has 14 amino acids. Trimming took 0 bases from V and 7 from J; bases not matched to a gene: 4. Here the CDR3 reads CATSRDRQGIEAFF. CDR3 sequence (DNA): TGTGCCACCAGCAGAGATAGACAGGGGATTGAAGCTTTCTTT. Together with reference TRBV15 and TRBJ1-1, the CDR3 gives the full variable domain: DAMVIQNPRYQVTQFGKPVTLSCSQTLNHNVMYWYQQKSSQAPKLLFHYYDKDFNNEADTPDNFQSRRPNTSFCFLDIRSPGLGDTAMYLCATSRDRQGIEAFFGQGTRLTVV.

V gene TRBV9 combines with J gene TRBJ1-2; 8 bases are a match to TRBD1. The junction had 12 bases not matched to a gene; V was cut back by 4 bases and J by 7 bases. CDR1 is SGDLS, CDR2 YYNGEE, per germline. This CDR3 is 15 amino acids long. The CDR3 region is CASSPRTGKVTGYTF. For the CDR3, the DNA is TGTGCCAGCAGCCCTAGGACAGGGAAAGTTACTGGCTACACCTTC.

The rearrangement links TRBV19 to TRBJ2-1, with 8 bases matching TRBD1. This CDR3 is built from 15 residues. V dropped 5 bases and J dropped 14; count of bases not matched to a gene: 17. Germline values: CDR1 LNHDA, CDR2 SQIVND (reference sequence). CDR3 sequence: CASSPDRGRQGGEFF. Here the CDR3 DNA reads TGTGCCAGTAGTCCAGACAGGGGTCGTCAAGGAGGTGAGTTCTTC.

This clone occurred once. The rearrangement links TRBV4-3 to TRBJ2-1; 7 nucleotides agree with TRBD2. Trimming took 1 base from V and 9 from J; bases not matched to a gene: 6. This CDR3 is built from 14 residues. From germline, CDR1 is LGHNA and CDR2 YSLEER. This CDR3 is CASSQARGSGEQFF. CDR3 bases: TGCGCCAGCAGCCAAGCGCGGGGGTCCGGTGAGCAGTTCTTC.

The sample holds a few counts of this clone. The V and J genes are TRBV2 and TRBJ2-5; D is unclear. The CDR3 length is 13 residues. Trimming stripped 7 bases from V and 1 base from J, with 10 bases between. Germline V gene data show CDR1 as SNHLY and CDR2 as FYNNEI. The CDR3 region is CASKKSSQETQYF. CDR3 nucleotides: TGTGCCAGCAAAAAATCTAGCCAAGAGACCCAGTACTTC.

The chain combines TRBV25-1 with TRBJ2-7; D is undetermined. CDR1 MGHDK and CDR2 SYGVNS come from the germline V gene. V was cut by 0 bases and J by 3 bases, with 3 bases left in between. This CDR3 region has 12 residues. The CDR3 DNA reads TGTGCCAGCAGTGAATACGGCTACGAGCAGTACTTC. Amino acids: CASSEYGYEQYF.

This clone was recorded only once. V usage is TRBV6-5 and J usage is TRBJ1-3; TRBD1 is a possible D gene (6 bases). Trimming shortened V by 5 bases and J by 4 bases, and 15 bases separated the two germline ends. This CDR3 is 15 amino acids long. Germline V gives CDR1 MNHEY, CDR2 SVGAGI. The CDR3 DNA is TGTGCCAGCAGTATACAGGGTAAACTCGGAAACACCATATATTTT. It translates to CASSIQGKLGNTIYF.

The chain joins TRBV28 to TRBJ2-7; D gene unclear. This CDR3 region has 13 residues. V was trimmed by 3 bases and J by 0 bases, leaving 6 bases between them. Germline V gene sequence: CDR1 MDHEN, CDR2 SYDVKM. CDR3 DNA sequence: TGTGCCAGCAGTTTGGGCCGCTCCTACGAGCAGTACTTC. Translation gives CASSLGRSYEQYF.

The chain is built from TRBV20-1 and TRBJ1-2; D gene unclear. This CDR3 has 11 residues. Trimming shortened V by 1 base and J by 7 bases, and 7 bases separated the two germline ends. Germline V gene lookup returns CDR1 DFQATT and CDR2 SNEGSKA (reference sequence). This CDR3 is CSARGVFGYTF. The CDR3, as DNA: TGCAGTGCTAGAGGAGTATTTGGCTACACCTTC.

V gene TRBV10-1 combines with J gene TRBJ2-2, with D possibly TRBD1 on 6 matching bases. The length of the CDR3 is 16 residues. CDR1 WNHNN and CDR2 SYGVQD come from the germline V gene (reference sequence). V shed 2 bases and J shed 5 bases, with 15 bases lying between them. This CDR3 is CASSETGTLRTGELFF. CDR3 sequence (DNA): TGCGCCAGCAGTGAGACAGGGACGTTGAGAACCGGGGAGCTGTTTTTT.

The chain is built from TRBV6-5 and TRBJ2-7; 9 nucleotides agree with TRBD1. Per the germline V gene, CDR1 is MNHEY and CDR2 is SVGAGI. The junction had 8 bases not matched to a gene; V was cut back by 2 bases and J by 6 bases. The CDR3 has 15 amino acids. CDR3 protein: CASSYRGQGDREQYF. In nucleotides, the CDR3 is TGTGCCAGCAGTTACCGGGGACAGGGCGATCGCGAGCAGTACTTC.

J is TRBJ2-1 and V is TRBV27; 8 nucleotides align to TRBD2. The CDR3 is 15 amino acids. V lost 6 bases, J lost 0 bases, and 4 bases stayed unmatched. In germline, CDR1 is MNHEY, CDR2 SMNVEV (reference sequence). DNA of the CDR3: TGTGCCAGCAGCGCCGGGGGGGACTCCTACAATGAGCAGTTCTTC. Its protein is CASSAGGDSYNEQFF.

The rearrangement uses TRBV5-1 and TRBJ2-3, with 8 bases aligning to TRBD2. Germline CDR1 is SGHRS and CDR2 is YFSETQ. CDR3 size: 16 residues. The V gene end was trimmed by 3 bases and the J gene end by 1 base; junction bases not matched to a gene: 7. The CDR3: CASSSLAGGGTDTQYF. In DNA, the CDR3 is TGCGCCAGCAGCTCCCTTGCGGGAGGAGGCACAGATACGCAGTATTTT.

The chain employs TRBV5-1 and TRBJ2-7, with a weak D call TRBD1 (6 bases). The CDR3 runs to 16 residues. The ends were cut back, 4 bases at V and 2 bases at J, with 19 bases in the middle. Germline-derived CDR1 and CDR2 are SGHRS and YFSETQ. CDR3 sequence (DNA): TGCGCCAGCAGCCCCCGGACAGCAACAAGAGCCTACGAGCAGTACTTC. Translation gives CASSPRTATRAYEQYF.

The chain employs TRBV19 and TRBJ1-5; 8 nucleotides line up with TRBD1. Germline lookup yields CDR1 LNHDA and CDR2 SQIVND (reference sequence). Losses at the gene ends were 7 bases for V and 1 base for J; bases not matched to a gene: 6. The CDR3 consists of 15 residues. In DNA, the CDR3 is TGTGCCAGTAACCCTACAGGGGGGAGCAATCAGCCCCAGCATTTT. Amino acid sequence: CASNPTGGSNQPQHF.